This T cell receptor (beta chain) came from a study of blood T cells in healthy people across ages. The CDR3 is made up of 16 amino acids. Trimming took 6 bases from V and 2 from J; bases not matched to a gene: 10. The V gene's germline CDR1 is MGHRA and CDR2 YSYEKL. About this clonotype itself: Its antigen remains unknown.

Healthy Caucasian individuals from Russia aged about 6 to 95 were enrolled as donors. The authors ran a second PCR of 7 to 11 cycles using a sample-barcoded 5' primer and a J-beta primer mix. Each of the cDNA molecules was tagged by a template-switch adaptor with 12 random nucleotides. Each single sample gave us at least 2.5 million CDR3-containing paired-end reads. MiXCR was run by TCRdb on the 5' RACE reads, yielding one entry per CDR3 protein. The sample shows about 1.7 million distinct CDR3 sequences, 28% of them seen only once. Whole-study findings and limits: Any conclusive comparison of naive versus antigen-experienced cells was prevented by using unsorted PBMCs.

The genes are TRBV4-1 and TRBJ2-5; 9 bases align to TRBD2. Sequencing input: blood. The source is a woman in her 30s in good health. As DNA, the CDR3 is TGCGCCAGCAGTACGGTGAGCGGGGGGACACAAGAGACCCAGTACTTC. Its translation: CASSTVSGGTQETQYF.